This T cell receptor (beta chain) was sequenced for a study of blood T cell repertoires in COVID-19. Turning to the study itself: The origin of the acute and convalescent COVID-19 samples was the United States, Italy and Spain. Sample material is recorded as cDNA or gDNA derived from T cells, B-cell-depleted T cells, or PBMCs.

The V gene end was trimmed by 3 bases and the J gene end by 6 bases; junction bases not matched to a gene: 8. CDR1 and CDR2 (germline): LNHDA, SQIVND (reference sequence). CDR3 length: 15 residues. Method: immunoSEQ multiplex PCR; TCRdb's copy keeps in-frame clones and lacks some. The sample contains 150,000 to 200,000 clones, more than 70% of which appear only once. Sequenced material: peripheral blood. This chain joins TRBV19 and TRBJ2-3; 8 nucleotides match TRBD1. This TCR was sampled from a human donor in a cohort sampled during active COVID-19. The DNA of the CDR3 is TGTGCCAGTAGTATTTCCCAGGGGGCGGCGGATACGCAGTATTTT. Encoded protein: CASSISQGAADTQYF.